This entry lists 23 T cell receptor beta chains sequenced from one sample in a study of cytomegalovirus exposure and HLA in healthy donors. The PCR was carried out with 60 Vbeta primers and 13 Jbeta primers. Some clones are missing from TCRdb's copy, which holds only in-frame ones; the method was immunoSEQ multiplex PCR. This table holds more than 100,000 clones, 75% to 90% found once. The sequenced sample consisted of PBMCs. The receptors here all came from a man aged 40-55 years in good health and CMV-seronegative.

The V call is TRBV28, the J call TRBJ1-5; 8 positions agree with TRBD1. The CDR3 runs to 17 residues. CDR1 is MDHEN, CDR2 SYDVKM, per germline. J lost 5 bases, V lost 1 base, and 10 bases had no gene match. Written as DNA, the CDR3 is TGTGCCAGCAGTTTATCGACAGGGGCCCTTACGGATCAGCCCCAGCATTTT. This translates into CASSLSTGALTDQPQHF.

Note on this clone: The sample carries other DNA sequences with the same CDR3. The V gene is TRBV6-5, the J gene TRBJ1-2, with unresolved D. The germline V and J ends were trimmed by 0 bases and 8 bases, with 19 bases remaining between them. The CDR3 has 16 amino acids. Germline-derived CDR1 and CDR2 are MNHEY and SVGAGI. CDR3 DNA: TGTGCCAGCAGTTACTCTGAAGGAAAGGAGGCTTTCGGCTACACCTTC. Its translation: CASSYSEGKEAFGYTF.

This clone has just a few counts. This chain joins TRBV10-3 and TRBJ1-1; D ambiguous. Germline CDR1 and CDR2: ENHRY and SYGVKD. The CDR3 consists of 13 residues. Trimming took off 7 bases at V and 0 bases at J, with 9 bases between the two ends. CDR3 amino acids: CAITDYMNTEAFF. The CDR3 DNA is TGTGCCATCACCGACTACATGAACACTGAAGCTTTCTTT.

The genes are TRBV7-2 and TRBJ1-5; TRBD1 matches at 9 bases. The germline CDR1 and CDR2 sequences are SGHTA and FQGNSA. V shed 1 base, J shed 4 bases, and the junction held 5 bases outside the gene matches. The CDR3 extends over 16 amino acids. CDR3 loop: CASSLVAGQGNQPQHF. As DNA, the CDR3 is TGTGCCAGCAGCTTAGTAGCGGGACAGGGAAATCAGCCCCAGCATTTT.

This clone turned up a few times. The V call is TRBV27, the J call TRBJ2-5, with D possibly matching TRBD1 (6 bases). The CDR3 has 14 amino acids. Germline V gene sequence: CDR1 MNHEY, CDR2 SMNVEV (reference sequence). V was cut by 0 bases and J by 9 bases, with 14 bases left in between. CDR3 DNA: TGTGCCAGCAGTTTATCTAGCCAGGGGACGGCCCAGTACTTC. It is translated as CASSLSSQGTAQYF.

This rearrangement joins TRBV2 to TRBJ1-4; D is unclear. Germline V CDR1 and CDR2: SNHLY, FYNNEI. This CDR3 has 15 amino acids. V was shortened by 6 bases and J by 0 bases, with 11 bases between the two germline ends. The CDR3 reads CASRETTATNEKLFF. The CDR3 coding sequence is TGTGCCAGCAGGGAGACTACAGCAACTAATGAAAAACTGTTTTTT.

The genes are TRBV9 and TRBJ2-7, with unresolved D. Trimming took 0 bases from V and 3 from J, leaving 7 bases between them. The CDR3 is 13 residues long. Germline V gene lookup returns CDR1 SGDLS and CDR2 YYNGEE. CDR3 nucleotides: TGTGCCAGCAGCGTAGCCCCCAACTACGAGCAGTACTTC. As protein: CASSVAPNYEQYF. Drawing the rest from reference TRBV9 and TRBJ2-7, the complete variable domain is DSGVTQTPKHLITATGQRVTLRCSPRSGDLSVYWYQQSLDQGLQFLIQYYNGEERAKGNILERFSAQQFPDLHSELNLSSLELGDSALYFCASSVAPNYEQYFGPGTRLTVT.

The rearrangement links TRBV6-1 to TRBJ2-1; 9 nucleotides agree with TRBD2. The V segment lost 7 bases and the J segment 7 bases; nucleotides outside the gene matches: 11. The CDR3 is made up of 15 amino acids. The germline V gene encodes CDR1 MNHNS and CDR2 SASEGT. The CDR3 nucleotides read TGTGCCAGCACTCAGGGCGGGAGGGCCTCGAATGAGCAGTTCTTC. Translation: CASTQGGRASNEQFF.

V and J are TRBV28 and TRBJ1-2, with TRBD1 as a possible D gene (6 bases). The CDR3 runs 15 residues. From germline, CDR1 is MDHEN and CDR2 SYDVKM. Trimming removed 5 bases from V and 4 bases from J, with 17 bases in between. As DNA, the CDR3 is TGTGCCAGCAGTCGCCCAGGACAGAGCTCCTATGGCTACACCTTC. It encodes CASSRPGQSSYGYTF.

The V gene is TRBV6-1, the J gene TRBJ2-1, with a tentative D call TRBD1 (5 bases). This CDR3 is built from 11 residues. V was clipped by 7 bases and J by 8 bases, with 9 bases between them. Germline lookup yields CDR1 MNHNS and CDR2 SASEGT. The chain's CDR3 is CASIQGDEQFF. The CDR3, as DNA: TGTGCCAGCATCCAGGGCGATGAGCAGTTCTTC.

The CDR3 here is CAWSVPTRGFYEQYF. DNA for the CDR3: TGTGCCTGGAGTGTACCCACCAGGGGCTTTTACGAGCAGTACTTC. The J gene is TRBJ2-5, the V gene TRBV30; possible D gene TRBD1, 6 bases. The DNA end is more similar to TRBJ2-7, so the J call may be wrong. The germline CDR1 and CDR2 sequences are GTSNPN and SVGIG (reference sequence). The CDR3 loop spans 15 amino acids.

The chain is built from TRBV5-8 and TRBJ1-2; 10 bases are a match to TRBD1. This CDR3 comprises 13 residues. Per germline, CDR1 SGHTS and CDR2 YDEGEE. The trim removed 6 bases at V and 8 bases at J, leaving 7 bases unmatched. The DNA for the CDR3 is TGTGCCAGCATCCTGGACAGGGGGGACGGCTACACCTTC. Its protein is CASILDRGDGYTF.

This chain connects TRBV28 to TRBJ1-5, with 7 bases aligning to TRBD1. J gave up 1 base and V 1 base, and 16 bases lay outside the gene matches. Per the germline V gene, CDR1 is MDHEN and CDR2 is SYDVKM. This CDR3 is built from 20 residues. The CDR3 DNA sequence: TGTGCCAGCAGTTTATTTAGTAGGGGGACAGTGGGTTGGAGCAATCAGCCCCAGCATTTT. This translates into CASSLFSRGTVGWSNQPQHF.

This sequence joins TRBV6-1 and TRBJ1-5; D uncertain. The CDR3 sequence is 14 residues long. Per germline, CDR1 MNHNS and CDR2 SASEGT. Between the trimmed V and J ends, which lost 0 bases and 6 bases, there was a span of 9 bases. CDR3 sequence: CASSEAPGSQPQHF. The CDR3 DNA is TGTGCCAGCAGTGAAGCCCCGGGGAGTCAGCCCCAGCATTTT.

The sample holds one count of this clone. V is TRBV5-4 and J is TRBJ2-7, with a tentative D call TRBD1 (5 bases). The CDR3 sequence is 12 residues long. CDR1 and CDR2 from the germline V gene are SGHNT and YYREEE (reference sequence). Trimming stripped 0 bases from V and 9 bases from J, with 10 bases between. The CDR3 region is CASSLDRTGQYF. DNA for the CDR3: TGTGCCAGCAGCTTGGACAGGACGGGGCAGTACTTC. The full variable domain, in which reference TRBV5-4 and TRBJ2-7 provide the parts outside the CDR3, is ETGVTQSPTHLIKTRGQQVTLRCSSQSGHNTVSWYQQALGQGPQFIFQYYREEENGRGNFPPRFSGLQFPNYSSELNVNALELDDSALYLCASSLDRTGQYFGPGTRLTVT.

This chain links TRBV28 with TRBJ2-7, with 7 bases identical to TRBD2. V trimming: 4 bases; J trimming: 3 bases; junction bases outside the gene matches: 9. Germline V gene sequence: CDR1 MDHEN, CDR2 SYDVKM. This CDR3 is built from 15 residues. Here the CDR3 DNA reads TGTGCCAGCAGTTCTCCTAGCGGCCGTAACTACGAGCAGTACTTC. Its translation is CASSSPSGRNYEQYF.

This sequence joins TRBV5-5 and TRBJ1-1, with D unclear. Looked up from germline, CDR1 is SGHKS and CDR2 is YYEKEE (reference sequence). V lost 4 bases and J 7 bases, leaving 14 bases between the germline ends. The CDR3 length is 13 residues. The CDR3 coding sequence is TGTGCCAGCAGCCTCAACCGGGGAAATGAAGCTTTCTTT. This codes for CASSLNRGNEAFF. The variable domain in full, completed from reference TRBV5-5 and TRBJ1-1, reads DAGVTQSPTHLIKTRGQQVTLRCSPISGHKSVSWYQQVLGQGPQFIFQYYEKEERGRGNFPDRFSARQFPNYSSELNVNALLLGDSALYLCASSLNRGNEAFFGQGTRLTVV.

This clone was observed once. V gene TRBV5-1 combines with J gene TRBJ1-2; 11 nucleotides align to TRBD1. V was pared by 5 bases and J by 7 bases, with 7 bases of the junction left unmatched. CDR3 size: 14 residues. Germline values: CDR1 SGHRS, CDR2 YFSETQ. In DNA, the CDR3 is TGCGCCAGCAGTGTAGGACAGGGGGCAAGTGGCTACACCTTC. Translation gives CASSVGQGASGYTF.

The chain employs TRBV7-6 and TRBJ2-5; 11 bases are shared with TRBD1. Germline trimming cut 4 bases from V and 5 bases from J; bases unmatched to any gene: 6. The CDR3 extends over 15 amino acids. Germline lookup yields CDR1 SGHVS and CDR2 FNYEAQ. The CDR3 protein is CASSWAGTGGETQYF. The DNA of the CDR3 is TGTGCCAGCAGCTGGGCCGGGACAGGGGGGGAGACCCAGTACTTC.

The V gene is TRBV27, the J gene TRBJ1-3; D remains unclear. Trimming took 11 bases from V and 3 from J, leaving 17 bases between them. CDR3 size: 14 residues. The germline V gene encodes CDR1 MNHEY and CDR2 SMNVEV (reference sequence). The CDR3 here is CAPVVPWSGNTIYF. The CDR3 DNA reads as TGTGCCCCGGTGGTGCCCTGGAGTGGAAACACCATATATTTT.

The J gene is TRBJ2-7, the V gene TRBV5-1; 7 nucleotides align to TRBD1. The germline gives CDR1 SGHRS, CDR2 YFSETQ. The CDR3 covers 14 residues. Unmatched junction bases numbered 8, after V lost 3 bases and J lost 5 bases. CDR3 protein: CASSYGQVGDEQYF. In DNA form, the CDR3 reads TGCGCCAGCAGCTATGGACAGGTTGGTGACGAGCAGTACTTC.

V is TRBV2 and J is TRBJ2-7; 16 bases are a match to TRBD2. This CDR3 is built from 17 residues. J lost 6 bases, V lost 5 bases, and 10 bases had no gene match. Germline CDR1 SNHLY, CDR2 FYNNEI. CDR3 coding DNA: TGTGCCAGCAGTCTGGGACTAGCGGGAGGGGGGTCTCCCGAGCAGTACTTC. Translated, it gives CASSLGLAGGGSPEQYF. The full variable domain, rest sourced from reference TRBV2 and TRBJ2-7, is EPEVTQTPSHQVTQMGQEVILRCVPISNHLYFYWYRQILGQKVEFLVSFYNNEISEKSEIFDDQFSVERPDGSNFTLKIRSTKLEDSAMYFCASSLGLAGGGSPEQYFGPGTRLTVT.

The rearrangement joins TRBV4-2 to TRBJ2-2; D unclear. V was pared by 6 bases and J by 5 bases, with 7 bases between. This CDR3 has 12 amino acids. Germline CDR1 is LGHNA and CDR2 is YNFKEQ. CDR3 region: CASSRITGELFF. The CDR3 DNA follows: TGTGCCAGCAGTCGTATAACCGGGGAGCTGTTTTTT.